The 27 T cell receptor beta chains below come from one sample, sequenced in a study of beta chain features in type 1 diabetes. Which antigens these TCRs recognize remains unknown. Investigators reverse transcribed all isolated RNA, so they sequenced expressed TCRB transcripts. Measured with immunoSEQ multiplex PCR; TCRdb has only the in-frame clones, and not every one. The profile shows around 250,000 clones, about 15% of them singletons. Study conclusions and caveats: Within each of all four CD4+ subsets, Type 1 diabetes patients had TCRB CDR3s that were moderately but significantly shorter.

The source material was naive CD4+ T cells from blood. These receptors came from a man in his thirties or forties with type 1 diabetes.

This clone was counted between two and nine times. V is TRBV7-9 and J is TRBJ1-2; D perhaps matches TRBD1 (5 bases). The germline V gene has CDR1 SEHNR and CDR2 FQNEAQ (reference sequence). Between the trimmed V and J ends, which lost 5 bases and 2 bases, there was a span of 12 bases. The CDR3 sequence is 14 residues long. The CDR3 reads CASSPDSENYGYTF. The CDR3 nucleotides read TGTGCCAGCAGCCCAGACAGCGAGAACTATGGCTACACCTTC.

The table lists this clone with a few counts. The chain is built from TRBV29-1 and TRBJ1-1; 8 nucleotides match TRBD1. Germline loops: CDR1 SQVTM, CDR2 ANQGSEA. J gave up 5 bases and V 1 base, and 6 bases lay outside the gene matches. The CDR3 spans 14 residues. CDR3 nucleotide sequence: TGCAGCGTTGAAGCTATGACAGGGGAGACTGAAGCTTTCTTT. Encoded protein: CSVEAMTGETEAFF. Full variable domain (missing parts from reference TRBV29-1 and TRBJ1-1): SAVISQKPSRDICQRGTSLTIQCQVDSQVTMMFWYRQQPGQSLTLIATANQGSEATYESGFVIDKFPISRPNLTFSTLTVSNMSPEDSSIYLCSVEAMTGETEAFFGQGTRLTVV.

This chain uses TRBV18 with TRBJ1-1; 8 bases map to TRBD1. Germline lookup yields CDR1 KGHSH and CDR2 LQKENI. This CDR3 is built from 17 residues. Trimming cost V 5 bases and J 4 bases; bases outside gene matches: 15. CDR3 loop: CASSRGVRGPLGTEAFF. The CDR3 DNA reads as TGTGCCAGCTCAAGGGGCGTCAGGGGGCCGCTTGGCACTGAAGCTTTCTTT.

The chain combines TRBV9 with TRBJ2-3; TRBD2 matches at 9 bases. Germline lookup yields CDR1 SGDLS and CDR2 YYNGEE. Trimming cost V 3 bases and J 4 bases; bases outside gene matches: 6. The CDR3 spans 15 residues. The CDR3 is CASSADSGSPDTQYF. DNA for the CDR3: TGTGCCAGCAGCGCAGATAGCGGGAGCCCAGATACGCAGTATTTT.

The CDR3 loop is CASEQGNAGNTIYF. The CDR3 DNA reads TGTGCCAGCGAGCAGGGCAACGCTGGAAACACCATATATTTT. The rearrangement uses TRBV6-4 and TRBJ1-3; tentatively, D is TRBD1 (5 bases). Trimming removed 8 bases from V and 2 bases from J, with 13 bases in between. CDR3 length: 14 residues. The germline V gene encodes CDR1 MRHNA and CDR2 SNTAGT.

This clone was counted a few times. This chain uses TRBV6-1 with TRBJ1-2, with D possibly TRBD1 on 5 matching bases. Trimming shortened V by 2 bases and J by 5 bases, and 12 bases separated the two germline ends. Looked up from germline, CDR1 is MNHNS and CDR2 is SASEGT. The CDR3 extends over 14 amino acids. The CDR3 bases are TGTGCCAGCAGTGAATGGGGCCAGGATTATGGCTACACCTTC. Translated: CASSEWGQDYGYTF.

The gene calls are TRBV19 and TRBJ2-1, with a possible D match to TRBD2 (6 bases). Germline CDR1 reads LNHDA; CDR2 reads SQIVND (reference sequence). The CDR3 has 14 residues. V gave up 7 bases and J gave up 7 bases, with 17 bases separating them. Written as DNA, the CDR3 is TGTGCCAGTAATGCTGAGAGGAGGGGAAATGAGCAGTTCTTC. It is translated as CASNAERRGNEQFF.

The J gene is TRBJ2-5, the V gene TRBV11-3, with a tentative D call TRBD2 (7 bases). The V end was cut by 0 bases, the J end by 1 base, with 12 bases between. The germline V gene encodes CDR1 SGHNT and CDR2 YENEEA. The CDR3 covers 16 residues. The DNA of the CDR3 is TGTGCCAGCAGCTTAGAGGAAAGGGGGGGCCAAGAGACCCAGTACTTC. It encodes CASSLEERGGQETQYF. Using reference TRBV11-3 and TRBJ2-5 for the parts outside the CDR3, the full variable domain is EAGVVQSPRYKIIEKKQPVAFWCNPISGHNTLYWYLQNLGQGPELLIRYENEEAVDDSQLPKDRFSAERLKGVDSTLKIQPAELGDSAVYLCASSLEERGGQETQYFGPGTRLLVL.

There are a few counts of this clone. The rearrangement joins TRBV7-2 to TRBJ1-3; no clear D gene. CDR1 and CDR2 from the germline V gene are SGHTA and FQGNSA. V lost 2 bases and J lost 4, with 12 bases in between. This CDR3 comprises 15 residues. CDR3 in amino acids: CASSLTGRTGNTIYF. In nucleotides, the CDR3 is TGTGCCAGCAGCTTAACGGGAAGAACGGGAAACACCATATATTTT.

This clone was seen a handful of times. This chain links TRBV4-1 with TRBJ2-3; TRBD2 matches 14 bases. CDR3 length equals 17 residues. Trimming at V came to 1 base and at J to 4 bases, leaving 4 bases not matched to a gene. CDR1 MGHRA and CDR2 YSYEKL come from the germline V gene. The CDR3 DNA is TGCGCCAGCAGCCAAGCGGGACTAGCGGGAGCACCAGATACGCAGTATTTT. This codes for CASSQAGLAGAPDTQYF.

There are a few counts of this clone. The chain links TRBV27 to TRBJ2-2, with a tentative D call TRBD1 (6 bases). Germline V CDR1 and CDR2: MNHEY, SMNVEV (reference sequence). Trimming stripped 2 bases from V and 13 bases from J, with 14 bases between. The CDR3 extends over 13 amino acids. The CDR3 DNA sequence: TGTGCCAGCAGTTTAGATAGGACAGTTGGGCTGTTTTTT. Its protein is CASSLDRTVGLFF.

V usage is TRBV10-3 and J usage is TRBJ2-2; the match to TRBD2 covers 10 bases. The CDR3 runs 17 residues. J was trimmed by 0 bases and V by 9 bases; bases with no gene match: 10. Per germline, CDR1 ENHRY and CDR2 SYGVKD. CDR3 in amino acids: CAISQTSGFTNTGELFF. The DNA of the CDR3 is TGTGCCATTTCCCAGACTAGCGGGTTTACGAACACCGGGGAGCTGTTTTTT.

This clone was detected only a few times. The genes are TRBV4-1 and TRBJ1-1; unclear D gene. Per germline, CDR1 MGHRA and CDR2 YSYEKL. The V gene lost 1 base and the J gene lost 11 bases, with 20 bases spanning the gap. The length of the CDR3 is 15 residues. The CDR3 region is CASSQVGRSDYTAFF. The CDR3 bases are TGCGCCAGCAGCCAAGTCGGGAGGTCCGATTACACGGCTTTCTTT.

Points on this clone: The same CDR3 can be traced to other DNA sequences in this sample. The genes are TRBV5-1 and TRBJ2-5; 9 positions agree with TRBD1. This CDR3 region has 14 residues. Germline V gene lookup returns CDR1 SGHRS and CDR2 YFSETQ. The junction had 6 bases not matched to a gene; V was cut back by 4 bases and J by 5 bases. The CDR3 sequence is CASSAGTGRETQYF. The CDR3 nucleotides read TGCGCCAGCAGCGCCGGGACAGGGAGGGAGACCCAGTACTTC.

The V gene is TRBV4-2, the J gene TRBJ1-2, with 9 bases lining up with TRBD1. The junction had 8 bases not matched to a gene; V was cut back by 4 bases and J by 8 bases. The CDR3 has 14 amino acids. The germline gives CDR1 LGHNA, CDR2 YNFKEQ. The CDR3, as DNA: TGTGCCAGCAGCCCGGGACAGGGCGCGATCGGCTACACCTTC. This encodes CASSPGQGAIGYTF.

This clone was counted between two and nine times. The DNA for the CDR3 is TGTGCCAGCAGCTTAGCGGACAGAGACCGAACTGAAGCTTTCTTT. The encoded protein is CASSLADRDRTEAFF. V is TRBV11-1 and J is TRBJ1-1, with D perhaps matching TRBD1 (6 bases). Per the germline V gene, CDR1 is SGHAT and CDR2 is FQDESV (reference sequence). The V end was cut by 0 bases, the J end by 5 bases, with 13 bases between. CDR3 size: 15 residues.

The chain employs TRBV7-2 and TRBJ2-5, with a tentative D call TRBD1 (6 bases). The CDR3 contains 14 residues. Per the germline V gene, CDR1 is SGHTA and CDR2 is FQGNSA. The V end lost 5 bases, the J end lost 2 bases, and 12 bases lay between the germline ends. The CDR3 is CASSKGDNQETQYF. In nucleotides, the CDR3 is TGTGCCAGCAGCAAAGGGGACAATCAAGAGACCCAGTACTTC.

The rearrangement links TRBV29-1 to TRBJ2-2, with TRBD1 matching 12 bases. The length of the CDR3 is 17 residues. V was pared by 7 bases and J by 0 bases, with 9 bases of the junction left unmatched. Germline-derived CDR1 and CDR2 are SQVTM and ANQGSEA. CDR3 sequence reads: CSAPGQGALANTGELFF. In DNA, the CDR3 is TGCAGCGCCCCGGGACAGGGGGCCCTAGCGAACACCGGGGAGCTGTTTTTT.

The table lists this clone with a few counts. This rearrangement joins TRBV4-1 to TRBJ2-1, with D maybe TRBD2 (6 bases). The V end lost 3 bases, the J end lost 3 bases, and 12 bases lay between the germline ends. The CDR3 length is 15 residues. Germline assignment: CDR1 MGHRA and CDR2 YSYEKL. The CDR3 region has the DNA TGCGCCAGCAGCCATTATGGGCGGGACTACAATGAGCAGTTCTTC. Translated: CASSHYGRDYNEQFF.

This chain uses TRBV6-1 with TRBJ2-7; TRBD1 is a possible D gene (5 bases). Germline V CDR1 and CDR2: MNHNS, SASEGT. Trimming shortened V by 4 bases and J by 2 bases, and 9 bases separated the two germline ends. This CDR3 has 13 amino acids. In nucleotides, the CDR3 is TGTGCCAGCAGTGGACAGAACGCCTACGAGCAGTACTTC. Translated: CASSGQNAYEQYF.

The V and J genes are TRBV6-5 and TRBJ2-5, with 11 bases matching TRBD1. This CDR3 comprises 15 residues. J lost 4 bases, V lost 6 bases, and 7 bases had no gene match. Per germline, CDR1 MNHEY and CDR2 SVGAGI. The CDR3 sequence is CASSTEDRGRETQYF. In DNA form, the CDR3 reads TGTGCCAGCAGCACGGAGGACAGGGGGCGAGAGACCCAGTACTTC.

The CDR3 DNA follows: TGTGCCAGTAGTCAGACAGGGGGCACTAATGAAAAACTGTTTTTT. Translation gives CASSQTGGTNEKLFF. The rearrangement joins TRBV19 to TRBJ1-4; 10 nucleotides line up with TRBD1. V was pared by 5 bases and J by 2 bases, with 2 bases of the junction left unmatched. This CDR3 has 15 amino acids. From germline, CDR1 is LNHDA and CDR2 SQIVND (reference sequence).

V and J are TRBV11-3 and TRBJ2-3, with 9 positions matching TRBD2. The CDR3 runs to 15 residues. CDR1 and CDR2 from the germline V gene are SGHNT and YENEEA. V lost 0 bases and J lost 13; bases outside the gene matches: 11. This chain's CDR3 is CASSLDLAGDPGKYF. The DNA for the CDR3 is TGTGCCAGCAGCTTAGATTTAGCGGGGGACCCCGGGAAGTATTTT.

The chain links TRBV6-1 to TRBJ1-4, with TRBD1 as a possible D gene (5 bases). Deletions cut 3 bases from V and 1 base from J, with 6 bases between. This CDR3 spans 14 amino acids. Germline CDR1 reads MNHNS; CDR2 reads SASEGT. The CDR3 here is CASSDGGTNEKLFF. The CDR3 DNA follows: TGTGCCAGCAGTGACGGGGGAACTAATGAAAAACTGTTTTTT.

V is TRBV2 and J is TRBJ1-1, with D unresolved. V lost 4 bases and J 9 bases, leaving 12 bases between the germline ends. The length of the CDR3 is 12 residues. The germline gives CDR1 SNHLY, CDR2 FYNNEI. CDR3 protein: CASSVYEAKAFF. For the CDR3, the DNA is TGTGCCAGCAGTGTTTATGAGGCAAAAGCTTTCTTT.

There are a few counts of this clone. This chain uses TRBV29-1 with TRBJ2-3, with D uncertain. The V end was cut by 4 bases, the J end by 0 bases, with 5 bases between. This CDR3 comprises 12 residues. Germline values: CDR1 SQVTM, CDR2 ANQGSEA. Here the CDR3 reads CSVVLSTDTQYF. The CDR3 coding sequence is TGCAGCGTTGTACTGAGCACAGATACGCAGTATTTT.

This clone was observed a handful of times. J is TRBJ2-1 and V is TRBV19, with 10 bases aligning to TRBD2. Germline V gene data show CDR1 as LNHDA and CDR2 as SQIVND (reference sequence). The CDR3 is 14 residues long. The J segment lost 2 bases and the V segment lost 10 bases, leaving 5 bases of the junction unmatched. DNA of the CDR3: TGTGCCACTAGCGGGAGCCTCACCTACAATGAGCAGTTCTTC. Translated, it gives CATSGSLTYNEQFF.